One and the same sample provided the 22 T cell receptor beta chains below, sequenced in a study of blood T cells in healthy people across ages. Combining a sample-barcoded 5' primer with a J-beta primer mix, a second PCR ran for 7 to 11 cycles. MiXCR, run by TCRdb on the 5' RACE reads, gives a single entry per CDR3 protein. The data show approximately 800,000 distinct CDR3 sequences, under 80% seen once. The sequencing input was blood. These receptors all come from a man aged 30-40 years in good health.

A remark on this clonotype: One end of the junction is discordant with germline, which a read error may explain. This chain connects TRBV28 to TRBJ2-6; TRBD1 matches at 8 bases. Germline loops: CDR1 MDHEN, CDR2 SYDVKM. CDR3 length equals 15 residues. The CDR3 region has the DNA TGCGCCAGCACCGCGACAGGGGCTGGGGCCAACGTCCTGACTTTC. This gives the protein CASTATGAGANVLTF.

This clonotype was detected only once. The genes are TRBV9 and TRBJ1-2; TRBD1 matches at 9 bases. With 6 bases clipped from V and 4 bases from J, the junction kept 13 bases outside the gene matches. CDR3 size: 16 residues. Germline values: CDR1 SGDLS, CDR2 YYNGEE. In DNA form, the CDR3 reads TGTGCCAGCATGGGGGTAAAAGGGACAGGGAGCTATGGCTACACCTTC. This translates into CASMGVKGTGSYGYTF. Full variable domain (missing parts from reference TRBV9 and TRBJ1-2): DSGVTQTPKHLITATGQRVTLRCSPRSGDLSVYWYQQSLDQGLQFLIQYYNGEERAKGNILERFSAQQFPDLHSELNLSSLELGDSALYFCASMGVKGTGSYGYTFGSGTRLTVV.

The chain couples TRBV20-1 to TRBJ2-5; no reliable D call. The J call may be wrong; the DNA end is better matched by TRBJ2-7. CDR1 and CDR2 (germline): DFQATT, SNEGSKA (reference sequence). The length of the CDR3 is 14 residues. CDR3: CSARDRPVFYEQYF. CDR3 coding DNA: TGCAGTGCTAGAGATCGTCCTGTGTTTTACGAGCAGTACTTC.

The chain joins TRBV4-3 to TRBJ2-7; 7 bases are a match to TRBD1. With 1 base clipped from V and 1 base from J, the junction kept 10 bases outside the gene matches. Germline lookup yields CDR1 LGHNA and CDR2 YSLEER. This CDR3 comprises 17 residues. CDR3 in amino acids: CASSQAHRDRVSYEQYF. CDR3 sequence (DNA): TGCGCCAGCAGCCAAGCTCACCGGGACAGAGTATCCTACGAGCAGTACTTC.

The chain carries TRBV6-5 and TRBJ2-1, with 11 bases matching TRBD2. The CDR3 is 15 residues long. Trimming took 5 bases from V and 6 from J; bases not matched to a gene: 6. CDR1 and CDR2 from the germline V gene are MNHEY and SVGAGI. The CDR3 bases are TGTGCCAGCAGTCGTCCTAGCGGGGGGAGCAATGAGCAGTTCTTC. As protein: CASSRPSGGSNEQFF.

This clonotype showed up just a few times. V gene TRBV7-9 combines with J gene TRBJ2-3, with 11 positions matching TRBD1. V dropped 2 bases and J dropped 3; count of bases not matched to a gene: 1. This CDR3 is built from 15 residues. Per germline, CDR1 SEHNR and CDR2 FQNEAQ (reference sequence). Written as DNA, the CDR3 is TGTGCCAGCAGCTTATGGGACAGGGGGACAGATACGCAGTATTTT. Protein sequence: CASSLWDRGTDTQYF.

The rearrangement joins TRBV6-5 to TRBJ2-1; D may match TRBD1 or TRBD2 (5 bases each). Germline CDR1 MNHEY, CDR2 SVGAGI. V was clipped by 6 bases and J by 11 bases, with 17 bases between them. This CDR3 is 13 amino acids long. Here the CDR3 DNA reads TGTGCCAGCAGGGGGACGTCAGACCGGCAGCAGTTCTTC. The encoded protein is CASRGTSDRQQFF.

The J gene is TRBJ2-2, the V gene TRBV4-1, with a weak D call TRBD2 (5 bases). The CDR3 runs 16 residues. Germline values: CDR1 MGHRA, CDR2 YSYEKL. V shed 3 bases and J shed 3 bases, with 14 bases lying between them. The CDR3 spells CASSQVLTGYTGELFF. The DNA for the CDR3 is TGCGCCAGCAGCCAGGTCCTCACGGGGTACACCGGGGAGCTGTTTTTT.

V is TRBV20-1 and J is TRBJ1-6, with no clear D. V was clipped by 0 bases and J by 0 bases, with 12 bases between them. There are 17 residues in the CDR3. Germline V gene sequence: CDR1 DFQATT, CDR2 SNEGSKA (reference sequence). The DNA for the CDR3 is TGCAGTGCTAGAGATCCCGCGGCGAGCTCCTATAATTCACCCCTCCACTTT. Its translation: CSARDPAASSYNSPLHF.

The V and J genes are TRBV12-3 or TRBV12-4 and TRBJ2-7; TRBD2 matches 7 bases. Trimming removed 1 base from V and 3 bases from J; junction bases left unmatched: 12. The CDR3 is 17 amino acids. The CDR3 region has the DNA TGTGCCAGCAGTTTAGACCCCGGGAGGTCCCGCGTCTACGAGCAGTACTTC. It yields the protein CASSLDPGRSRVYEQYF.

The chain is built from TRBV7-7 and TRBJ2-3, with D maybe TRBD2 (5 bases). Germline CDR1 and CDR2: SSHAT and FNYEAQ (reference sequence). This CDR3 is 14 amino acids long. V gave up 1 base and J gave up 6 bases, with 11 bases separating them. DNA of the CDR3: TGTGCCAGCAGCTTAGGTCCGGGGTGGGATACGCAGTATTTT. Encoded protein: CASSLGPGWDTQYF.

V and J are TRBV28 and TRBJ2-5, with 8 bases aligning to TRBD1. J was trimmed by 2 bases and V by 6 bases; bases with no gene match: 11. This CDR3 region has 16 residues. The V gene's germline CDR1 is MDHEN and CDR2 SYDVKM. Written as DNA, the CDR3 is TGTGCCAGCAGCACCCTCGGGACAGGCCTTCAAGAGACCCAGTACTTC. Its protein is CASSTLGTGLQETQYF.

This clonotype was counted once. This rearrangement joins TRBV10-3 to TRBJ2-3; 10 bases are shared with TRBD2. Trimming took 3 bases from V and 0 from J; bases not matched to a gene: 9. The CDR3 consists of 18 residues. Germline CDR1 ENHRY, CDR2 SYGVKD. The CDR3 sequence: CAISEGSGGDTSTDTQYF. The CDR3 DNA sequence: TGTGCCATCAGTGAAGGCAGCGGGGGGGATACTAGCACAGATACGCAGTATTTT.

This clonotype has just a few counts. The chain employs TRBV20-1 and TRBJ2-7; 11 bases map to TRBD2. The V segment lost 1 base and the J segment 4 bases; nucleotides outside the gene matches: 6. This CDR3 has 15 amino acids. Germline CDR1 is DFQATT and CDR2 is SNEGSKA (reference sequence). DNA for the CDR3: TGCAGTGCTAGAGGAGATAGCGGGGGGGCTTACGAGCAGTACTTC. It yields the protein CSARGDSGGAYEQYF.

This clonotype has only one observation. The chain employs TRBV20-1 and TRBJ1-1, with TRBD1 matching over 7 bases. Germline CDR1 and CDR2: DFQATT and SNEGSKA (reference sequence). Trimming cost V 6 bases and J 5 bases; bases outside gene matches: 9. This CDR3 comprises 13 residues. CDR3 bases: TGCAGTGCGAGACAGGGTGATTGGACTGAAGCTTTCTTT. Encoded protein: CSARQGDWTEAFF.

A few counts support this clonotype. The CDR3, as DNA: TGTGCCAGCAGCCAAGTTTTATCGATCGCAGATACGCAGTATTTT. Translated: CASSQVLSIADTQYF. The genes are TRBV3-1 and TRBJ2-3; D not resolved. The CDR3 sequence is 15 residues long. Germline CDR1 is LGHDT and CDR2 is YNNKEL (reference sequence). Trimming shortened V by 1 base and J by 4 bases, and 12 bases separated the two germline ends.

The V call is TRBV27, the J call TRBJ2-1; 8 bases agree with TRBD1. This CDR3 region has 15 residues. The trim removed 2 bases at V and 7 bases at J, leaving 7 bases unmatched. The germline V gene encodes CDR1 MNHEY and CDR2 SMNVEV (reference sequence). The CDR3 sequence: CASSLGTGGRNEQFF. CDR3 sequence (DNA): TGTGCCAGCAGTTTAGGTACAGGGGGTAGAAATGAGCAGTTCTTC.

The rearrangement uses TRBV9 and TRBJ1-4; D is uncertain. CDR1 is SGDLS, CDR2 YYNGEE, per germline. Trimming pared 0 bases from V and 4 bases from J, leaving 10 bases between. The CDR3 covers 15 residues. CDR3 DNA: TGTGCCAGCAGCGTAGACCCAGGAGATAATGAAAAACTGTTTTTT. Its translation is CASSVDPGDNEKLFF.

This clonotype was seen a few times. The chain is built from TRBV4-2 and TRBJ2-5; possibly TRBD2 for D (5 bases). Germline-derived CDR1 and CDR2 are LGHNA and YNFKEQ. This CDR3 is 15 amino acids long. The germline V and J ends were trimmed by 0 bases and 5 bases, with 13 bases remaining between them. CDR3 sequence: CASSQEGFSDETQYF. The CDR3 nucleotides read TGTGCCAGCAGCCAAGAAGGATTTAGCGACGAGACCCAGTACTTC.

The chain employs TRBV3-1 and TRBJ1-2, with unresolved D. V lost 0 bases and J lost 0, with 8 bases in between. This CDR3 comprises 15 residues. The V gene's germline CDR1 is LGHDT and CDR2 YNNKEL (reference sequence). The chain's CDR3 is CASSQDLAANYGYTF. In DNA form, the CDR3 reads TGTGCCAGCAGCCAAGATCTTGCGGCTAACTATGGCTACACCTTC.

This clonotype was counted at least ten times. The CDR3 nucleotides read TGTGCCAGCAGTTCACAGGGGAGGTCCTACGAGCAGTACTTC. It yields the protein CASSSQGRSYEQYF. V is TRBV28 and J is TRBJ2-7; perhaps TRBD1 as D (7 bases). This CDR3 has 14 amino acids. Germline V gene sequence: CDR1 MDHEN, CDR2 SYDVKM. V shed 4 bases and J shed 1 base, with 11 bases lying between them.

The chain employs TRBV29-1 and TRBJ1-2; TRBD1 matches at 9 bases. The CDR3 spans 19 residues. Trimming removed 0 bases from V and 1 base from J; junction bases left unmatched: 15. Per the germline V gene, CDR1 is SQVTM and CDR2 is ANQGSEA. The CDR3 here is CSVEDWGETGGGGNYGYTF. In nucleotides, the CDR3 is TGCAGCGTTGAAGATTGGGGGGAAACAGGGGGCGGCGGTAACTATGGCTACACCTTC.